This T cell receptor beta chain was found in a study of cytomegalovirus exposure and HLA in healthy donors. Study as a whole: Findings of an earlier analysis included roughly 110 million unique TCR beta sequences from 180 million or so T cells. Study findings and constraints: TCR beta chains associated with HLA were, in a later analysis, more clonally expanded than equally common others. Per a prior analysis, the majority of TCR beta V segments were productive roughly 87% or roughly 30% of the time. Per published accounts, TCR beta sequences correctly predicted the HLA-A and HLA-B alleles of most subjects.

As regards this clone: Its target is not known.

The PCR contained 60 Vbeta and 13 Jbeta primers. Here immunoSEQ multiplex PCR was the method, and the copy in TCRdb shows in-frame clones only, minus some. The sample lists about 190,000 clones, under 85% occurring once. The V gene lost 7 bases and the J gene lost 10 bases, with 11 bases spanning the gap. Germline loops: CDR1 MNHNY, CDR2 SVGAGI (reference sequence). CDR3 length: 11 amino acids. Source material: PBMCs. The origin of this receptor is a man in his fifties in good health and CMV-seronegative. The gene calls are TRBV6-6 and TRBJ2-1; maybe TRBD2 (6 bases). This CDR3 reads CASTTRDEQFF. As DNA, the CDR3 is TGTGCCAGCACAACGCGGGACGAGCAGTTCTTC.